This TCR beta chain originates from a study of high-grade serous ovarian cancer treatment subgroups. Study in general: Each sample yielded on average roughly 8,200 unique TCR beta rearrangements from some 14,000 reads.

Germline-derived CDR1 and CDR2 are LNHDA and SQIVND (reference sequence). The V and J ends lost 1 base and 5 bases respectively, with 11 bases between them. CDR3 length: 15 residues. The tumor samples were collected prior to definitive surgery or chemotherapy. Profiling relied on immunoSEQ multiplex PCR, and the TCRdb table lists in-frame clones only, not all of them. Of 2,500 to 3,000 clones listed, roughly 70% are singletons. Study-wide results and caveats: Same-patient tumor repertoires overlapped at about 0.11 to 0.8; different patients barely overlapped. Only CDR3 was analyzed; CDR1 and CDR2 were not. TCR relatedness rose with neoantigen level and trended with mutation load.

Remarks on this clone: The antigen remains undetermined.

V and J are TRBV19 and TRBJ1-4, with a possible D match to TRBD1 (6 bases). This sequence originates from a human donor with high-grade serous ovarian cancer. The sequenced sample was tumor tissue. Written as DNA, the CDR3 is TGTGCCAGTAGTATAGCGACAGGCTTGAATGAAAAACTGTTTTTT. This sequence encodes CASSIATGLNEKLFF. The variable domain in full, with the rest retrieved from reference TRBV19 and TRBJ1-4, is DGGITQSPKYLFRKEGQNVTLSCEQNLNHDAMYWYRQDPGQGLRLIYYSQIVNDFQKGDIAEGYSVSREKKESFPLTVTSAQKNPTAFYLCASSIATGLNEKLFFGSGTQLSVL.